Below are 24 T cell receptor beta chains sequenced from a single sample in a study of blood T cell repertoires in COVID-19 (dated by TCRdb to 2018 to 2020). The library was obtained by the immunoSEQ multiplex PCR assay. What TCRdb holds here is the immuneACCESS table cut down to in-frame rearrangements. Part of the clones is not present; checked against another copy, under half of the missing clones reflect an unresolved V gene, and the others are unexplained. This sample has about 430,000 clones in its table, and 80% to 90% of those were observed once. The ten largest clonotypes hold 1% to 1.3% of the sample. Sequencing was done on a sample of PBMCs or T cells enriched from blood (not recorded which). The receptors shown here come from a man aged 30 to 45 who had recovered from COVID-19.

The V gene is TRBV15, the J gene TRBJ1-1; 7 nucleotides match TRBD1. The CDR3 runs to 15 residues. From germline, CDR1 is LNHNV and CDR2 YYDKDF (reference sequence). Trimming cost V 3 bases and J 2 bases; bases outside gene matches: 6. The CDR3 here is CATSRDRTGNTEAFF. CDR3 sequence (DNA): TGTGCCACCAGCAGGGACAGGACCGGAAACACTGAAGCTTTCTTT. The full variable domain, rest sourced from reference TRBV15 and TRBJ1-1, is DAMVIQNPRYQVTQFGKPVTLSCSQTLNHNVMYWYQQKSSQAPKLLFHYYDKDFNNEADTPDNFQSRRPNTSFCFLDIRSPGLGDTAMYLCATSRDRTGNTEAFFGQGTRLTVV.

The rearrangement joins TRBV25-1 to TRBJ2-1, with a tentative D call TRBD2 (5 bases). The CDR3 extends over 13 amino acids. Per the germline V gene, CDR1 is MGHDK and CDR2 is SYGVNS. Trimming removed 2 bases at V and 11 bases at J, with 13 bases between. For the CDR3, the DNA is TGTGCCAGCAGTGAAGGACTGGTCCCTAAGCAGTTCTTC. This codes for CASSEGLVPKQFF.

This chain connects TRBV27 to TRBJ2-3; D is possibly TRBD2 (5 bases). Trimming shortened V by 3 bases and J by 0 bases, and 10 bases separated the two germline ends. This CDR3 is built from 15 residues. The germline V gene encodes CDR1 MNHEY and CDR2 SMNVEV (reference sequence). The chain's CDR3 is CASSFQRKSTDTQYF. CDR3 sequence (DNA): TGTGCCAGCAGTTTCCAGCGGAAAAGCACAGATACGCAGTATTTT.

This chain connects TRBV7-6 to TRBJ2-7, with TRBD1 matching over 8 bases. The CDR3 loop spans 14 amino acids. V lost 1 base and J lost 6; bases outside the gene matches: 5. Germline V gives CDR1 SGHVS, CDR2 FNYEAQ. In nucleotides, the CDR3 is TGTGCCAGCAGCTTAGGAACAGGGGGAACCGAGCAGTACTTC. This codes for CASSLGTGGTEQYF.

The chain has TRBV10-3 and TRBJ2-7, with 8 positions matching TRBD2. V dropped 0 bases and J dropped 0; count of bases not matched to a gene: 1. This CDR3 is 15 amino acids long. In germline, CDR1 is ENHRY, CDR2 SYGVKD. CDR3 DNA: TGTGCCATCAGTGAGTCGGCGGGGGGCTCCTACGAGCAGTACTTC. Residues: CAISESAGGSYEQYF.

The chain links TRBV5-4 to TRBJ2-1; TRBD2 might be the D (6 bases). The CDR3 spans 14 residues. V was trimmed by 1 base and J by 4 bases, leaving 9 bases between them. Germline lookup yields CDR1 SGHNT and CDR2 YYREEE (reference sequence). The CDR3 here is CASSLKGLYNEQFF. DNA of the CDR3: TGTGCCAGCAGCTTGAAGGGACTTTACAATGAGCAGTTCTTC.

This clone was recorded only once. The chain carries TRBV18 and TRBJ2-1; 12 nucleotides match TRBD2. Germline CDR1 KGHSH, CDR2 LQKENI. CDR3 length equals 17 residues. Losses at the gene ends were 3 bases for V and 6 bases for J; bases not matched to a gene: 9. The CDR3 region is CASSPTSGGPPLNEQFF. The CDR3 nucleotides are TGTGCCAGCTCACCGACTAGCGGGGGACCTCCACTCAATGAGCAGTTCTTC.

This clone came up once. The chain links TRBV28 to TRBJ2-2; D might be TRBD2 (6 bases). Germline V gives CDR1 MDHEN, CDR2 SYDVKM. V dropped 8 bases and J dropped 0 bases, with 13 bases sitting between them. The CDR3 runs to 15 residues. CDR3 coding DNA: TGTGCCAGCGTGGAGGGGACCTCGAACACCGGGGAGCTGTTTTTT. It translates to CASVEGTSNTGELFF.

This clone was detected once. This rearrangement joins TRBV3-1 (or the pseudogene TRBV3-2) to TRBJ1-2; D may be TRBD1 (6 bases). The CDR3 is 14 amino acids. Germline-derived CDR1 and CDR2 are LGHDT and YNNKEL (reference sequence). Trimming shortened V by 2 bases and J by 6 bases, and 13 bases separated the two germline ends. The CDR3 sequence is CASSQTGTPDGYTF. The CDR3 region has the DNA TGTGCCAGCAGCCAAACAGGGACCCCCGATGGCTACACCTTC.

V gene TRBV6-5 combines with J gene TRBJ2-7, with 7 positions matching TRBD2. CDR1 and CDR2 from the germline V gene are MNHEY and SVGAGI. Trimming cost V 0 bases and J 1 base; bases outside gene matches: 3. The CDR3 has 15 residues. The CDR3 protein is CASSYSEGGSYEQYF. CDR3 nucleotides: TGTGCCAGCAGTTACTCGGAGGGAGGGTCCTACGAGCAGTACTTC.

V usage is TRBV29-1 and J usage is TRBJ2-5, with TRBD1 matching over 7 bases. Germline loops: CDR1 SQVTM, CDR2 ANQGSEA. V was clipped by 6 bases and J by 7 bases; unmatched bases: 11. The CDR3 has 13 amino acids. CDR3 coding DNA: TGCAGCGTCGAGGGGACAGTCGACGGGACCCAGTACTTC. Residues: CSVEGTVDGTQYF.

CDR3 in DNA: TGCAGCGTTGTAGGTGGAGACTTTCCCACCACAGATACGCAGTATTTT. Its protein is CSVVGGDFPTTDTQYF. This chain joins TRBV29-1 and TRBJ2-3; D ambiguous. Trimming took off 4 bases at V and 2 bases at J, with 19 bases between the two ends. This CDR3 is built from 16 residues. Looked up from germline, CDR1 is SQVTM and CDR2 is ANQGSEA.

V gene TRBV6-5 combines with J gene TRBJ2-2, with D maybe TRBD1 (5 bases). The CDR3 loop spans 13 amino acids. The V gene lost 8 bases and the J gene lost 3 bases, with 10 bases spanning the gap. CDR1 is MNHEY and CDR2 is SVGAGI in the germline V gene. This chain's CDR3 is CASGASDTGELFF. CDR3 DNA: TGTGCCAGCGGGGCTTCTGACACCGGGGAGCTGTTTTTT.

V and J are TRBV9 and TRBJ1-2; 11 nucleotides match TRBD1. Losses at the gene ends were 4 bases for V and 8 bases for J; bases not matched to a gene: 4. The length of the CDR3 is 13 residues. Germline CDR1 is SGDLS and CDR2 is YYNGEE. CDR3 sequence reads: CASSPRDRGGYTF. CDR3 coding DNA: TGTGCCAGCAGCCCCCGGGACAGGGGGGGCTACACCTTC. Complete variable domain (other parts from reference TRBV9 and TRBJ1-2): DSGVTQTPKHLITATGQRVTLRCSPRSGDLSVYWYQQSLDQGLQFLIQYYNGEERAKGNILERFSAQQFPDLHSELNLSSLELGDSALYFCASSPRDRGGYTFGSGTRLTVV.

V is TRBV5-5 and J is TRBJ2-2; 8 bases agree with TRBD2. With V trimmed by 0 bases and J by 4 bases, 5 bases remained unmatched. This CDR3 spans 16 amino acids. Germline-derived CDR1 and CDR2 are SGHKS and YYEKEE (reference sequence). The CDR3, as DNA: TGTGCCAGCAGCTTGGAAGGGACTAGTATCACCGGGGAGCTGTTTTTT. The encoded protein is CASSLEGTSITGELFF.

The gene calls are TRBV30 and TRBJ2-2; 14 nucleotides line up with TRBD2. V trimming: 5 bases; J trimming: 4 bases; junction bases outside the gene matches: 3. The CDR3 runs to 15 residues. Germline V CDR1 and CDR2: GTSNPN, SVGIG (reference sequence). The CDR3 reads CAWRLAGGGTGELFF. CDR3 DNA: TGTGCCTGGCGACTAGCGGGAGGGGGCACCGGGGAGCTGTTTTTT.

This clone was recorded only once. This chain uses TRBV4-2 with TRBJ1-4; D unclear. CDR1 is LGHNA and CDR2 is YNFKEQ in the germline V gene. Trimming shortened V by 1 base and J by 6 bases, and 15 bases separated the two germline ends. This CDR3 spans 16 amino acids. CDR3 nucleotides: TGTGCCAGCAGCCAAGTCTATCCAGGTACTGATGAAAAACTGTTTTTT. Its protein is CASSQVYPGTDEKLFF.

This CDR3 reads CASSEGRANEQFF. The CDR3 coding sequence is TGTGCCAGCAGTGAAGGCAGGGCCAATGAGCAGTTCTTC. The gene calls are TRBV6-4 and TRBJ2-1; weak D call: TRBD1 (5 bases). The CDR3 has 13 amino acids. Germline CDR1 reads MRHNA; CDR2 reads SNTAGT. Trimming removed 3 bases at V and 6 bases at J, with 9 bases between.

The chain couples TRBV20-1 to TRBJ1-1; D gene uncertain. With 3 bases removed from V and 5 bases from J, the gap between germline ends came to 10 bases. The CDR3 contains 12 residues. CDR1 and CDR2 from the germline V gene are DFQATT and SNEGSKA (reference sequence). CDR3 protein: CSASLGGTEAFF. The CDR3 DNA sequence: TGCAGTGCTAGTTTGGGCGGGACTGAAGCTTTCTTT.

The genes are TRBV6-5 and TRBJ2-5; 8 bases agree with TRBD1. The germline V gene encodes CDR1 MNHEY and CDR2 SVGAGI. The CDR3 runs to 15 residues. J was trimmed by 5 bases and V by 5 bases; bases with no gene match: 10. CDR3 amino acids: CASSIGTGETETQYF. The CDR3 bases are TGTGCCAGCAGTATAGGGACAGGTGAAACGGAGACCCAGTACTTC.

About this clone: Different DNA sequences within this sample yield the same CDR3. V usage is TRBV9 and J usage is TRBJ1-1; 8 nucleotides agree with TRBD1. With 0 bases clipped from V and 1 base from J, the junction kept 2 bases outside the gene matches. The CDR3 sequence is 15 residues long. The germline V gene encodes CDR1 SGDLS and CDR2 YYNGEE. In nucleotides, the CDR3 is TGTGCCAGCAGCGTAGAAGGACAGGGGAACACTGAAGCTTTCTTT. It codes for CASSVEGQGNTEAFF.

The CDR3 is CASSPDRSYGYTF. The CDR3 bases are TGTGCCAGCAGCCCGGACAGGAGCTATGGCTACACCTTC. The V gene is TRBV9, the J gene TRBJ1-2; 7 bases fit TRBD1. The CDR3 totals 13 residues. Losses at the gene ends were 4 bases for V and 4 bases for J; bases not matched to a gene: 4. The germline CDR1 and CDR2 sequences are SGDLS and YYNGEE.

The CDR3 coding sequence is TGTGCCAGTAGTACCAGGGGACAGCGAGTCCATAGCAATCAGCCCCAGCATTTT. The encoded protein is CASSTRGQRVHSNQPQHF. The V and J genes are TRBV19 and TRBJ1-5; the match to TRBD1 covers 7 bases. J gave up 0 bases and V 4 bases, and 12 bases lay outside the gene matches. This CDR3 has 18 residues. Germline-derived CDR1 and CDR2 are LNHDA and SQIVND (reference sequence).

This chain connects TRBV27 to TRBJ1-2; the D is unclear. CDR1 is MNHEY and CDR2 is SMNVEV in the germline V gene (reference sequence). This CDR3 is built from 13 residues. V was clipped by 7 bases and J by 6 bases, with 15 bases between them. The CDR3 coding sequence is TGTGCCAGCACCCTCGGAGGAAGCAATGGCTACACCTTC. Encoded protein: CASTLGGSNGYTF.